These 8 T cell receptor beta chains originate from one sample sequenced in a study of T cells in women clearing cervical HPV infection. Assay: immunoSEQ multiplex PCR; the TCRdb copy retains only in-frame clones and omits some. Its clone listing holds roughly 42,000 clones. The sample taken for sequencing was blood buffy coat. These receptors came from a woman aged 18-70 years with a cervical HPV16 infection that either progressed to CIN3+ or cleared (not recorded which).

About this clone: From the germline J gene comes the end of the CDR3, since the read stops 3 residues before it. The chain is built from TRBV14 and TRBJ2-2; D possibly corresponds to TRBD2 (5 bases). CDR3 length: 14 amino acids. V lost 1 base to trimming and J lost 6 bases, with 9 bases between them. Germline values: CDR1 SGHDN, CDR2 FVKESK. The sequenced CDR3 bases are TGTGCCAGCAGCCAAGCTAGGCGGGCCGGGGAG. It translates to CASSQARRAGE. From start to end, the CDR3 is CASSQARRAGELFF.

As concerns this clone: The CDR3 extends 3 residues past the end of the read, so its final part is completed from the germline J gene. The chain carries TRBV12-3 or TRBV12-4 and TRBJ2-7; D is perhaps TRBD1 (5 bases). CDR3 length equals 14 residues. V was shortened by 3 bases and J by 0 bases, with 9 bases between the two germline ends. CDR3 loop: CASSLGQGSYEQYF. The covered CDR3 bases are TGTGCCAGCAGTTTGGGGCAGGGCTCCTACGAG.

Details on this clone: The read ends 3 residues early relative to the CDR3; the germline J gene fills the gap. The J gene is TRBJ2-3, the V gene TRBV20-1; possible D gene TRBD2, 6 bases. CDR3 length: 15 residues. V was clipped by 5 bases and J by 2 bases, with 17 bases between them. Germline V CDR1 and CDR2: DFQATT, SNEGSKA (reference sequence). The chain's CDR3 is CSALTDGDSTDTQYF. CDR3 bases read: TGCAGTGCTCTTACCGACGGGGACTCCACAGATACG.

On this clone: The CDR3 goes on 3 residues after the read ends, and that part is filled in from the germline J gene. The chain links TRBV7-3 to TRBJ2-1; 7 nucleotides agree with TRBD1. Per germline, CDR1 SGHTA and CDR2 FQGTGA. V dropped 5 bases and J dropped 2; count of bases not matched to a gene: 12. This CDR3 contains 17 residues. CDR3 residues: CASSPASTGLTYNEQFF. The part of the CDR3 DNA that was read is TGTGCCAGCAGCCCCGCCTCGACAGGGCTGACCTACAATGAG.

As to this clone: The CDR3 end falls 3 residues outside the read, so it is completed with the germline J gene. The chain combines TRBV5-1 with TRBJ1-5; D gene ambiguous. This CDR3 has 13 amino acids. Trimming pared 4 bases from V and 6 bases from J, leaving 11 bases between. Germline V gene lookup returns CDR1 SGHRS and CDR2 YFSETQ. CDR3: CASSPSGPQPQHF. Partial CDR3 DNA: TGCGCCAGCAGCCCGTCGGGTCCTCAGCCC.

A remark on this clone: The DNA ends 3 residues before the CDR3 does, and the rest of the CDR3 is filled in from the germline J gene. The chain links TRBV14 to TRBJ2-7; D may be TRBD1 (8 bases). Germline V CDR1 and CDR2: SGHDN, FVKESK. The V end was cut by 4 bases, the J end by 6 bases, with 22 bases between. The CDR3 is 16 amino acids. The CDR3: CASSRDRGQGRGEQYF. The covered CDR3 bases are TGTGCCAGCAGCCGCGACAGGGGCCAAGGGAGGGGCGAG.

With respect to this clone: The read stops 3 residues short of the end of the CDR3; the missing end is completed from the germline J gene. V is TRBV7-3 and J is TRBJ2-5; 7 positions match TRBD2. CDR1 is SGHTA, CDR2 FQGTGA, per germline. V gave up 5 bases and J gave up 4 bases; unmatched junction bases: 13. The CDR3 runs 16 residues. CDR3 residues: CASSTMGGRRVETQYF. Incomplete CDR3 DNA: TGTGCCAGCAGCACCATGGGGGGGAGACGAGTAGAGACC.

Concerning this clone itself: The read comes to an end 3 residues before the CDR3 does, leaving the germline J gene to fill in the end. The chain recombines TRBV7-3 with TRBJ2-3, with D possibly being TRBD1 (6 bases). Looked up from germline, CDR1 is SGHTA and CDR2 is FQGTGA. The length of the CDR3 is 15 residues. The CDR3 reads CASSLGGWGQETQYF. The DNA read from the CDR3 is TGTGCCAGCAGCTTAGGGGGCTGGGGTCAAGAGACG.